Below, 24 T cell receptor beta chains from the same sample are listed, as sequenced in a study of CD8 T cells in Susac syndrome. An amount of RNA that ranged from about 0.45 to 1 ug was reverse transcribed with random hexamers. Each CDR3 protein is one row after TCRdb ran MiXCR on the immunoSEQ multiplex PCR reads. The table lists 100,000 to 150,000 distinct CDR3 sequences, over 95% of them singletons. Sequencing used CD4+ T cells from PBMCs. These receptors all stem from a human donor with Susac syndrome.

The gene calls are TRBV11-2 and TRBJ2-5; the D is unclear. Germline V gene data show CDR1 as SGHAT and CDR2 as FQNNGV. Trimming shortened V by 5 bases and J by 5 bases, and 12 bases separated the two germline ends. The CDR3 length is 13 residues. The CDR3 nucleotides read TGTGCCAGCAGCCCCCTGTGGCTGGAGACCCAGTACTTC. This translates into CASSPLWLETQYF.

This clonotype is a singleton in its sample. The chain couples TRBV4-3 to TRBJ2-3; D tentatively reads TRBD1 or TRBD2 (5 bases each). Germline loops: CDR1 LGHNA, CDR2 YSLEER. The germline V and J ends were trimmed by 4 bases and 6 bases, with 20 bases remaining between them. The CDR3 totals 16 residues. Here the CDR3 reads CASSRTRARGEDTQYF. As DNA, the CDR3 is TGCGCCAGCAGCCGAACCCGGGCCCGGGGCGAGGATACGCAGTATTTT.

V usage is TRBV5-4 and J usage is TRBJ2-2, with TRBD2 as a possible D gene (5 bases). Germline CDR1 SGHNT, CDR2 YYREEE (reference sequence). This CDR3 comprises 11 residues. Trimming took off 4 bases at V and 7 bases at J, with 5 bases between the two ends. The CDR3, as DNA: TGTGCCAGCAGCCGGGGCGGGGAGCTGTTTTTT. Its translation is CASSRGGELFF.

This clonotype appeared a single time. This chain links TRBV28 with TRBJ1-5; D is ambiguous. Trimming pared 5 bases from V and 2 bases from J, leaving 16 bases between. Germline CDR1 MDHEN, CDR2 SYDVKM. The CDR3 has 16 amino acids. The CDR3 coding sequence is TGTGCCAGCAGTCCGTGGCGTCTCTCGGGCAATCAGCCCCAGCATTTT. Amino acids: CASSPWRLSGNQPQHF.

This clonotype has a handful of counts. The chain carries TRBV30 and TRBJ2-3; D is unresolved. Germline V gene data show CDR1 as GTSNPN and CDR2 as SVGIG (reference sequence). CDR3 length: 14 amino acids. Trimming removed 0 bases at V and 0 bases at J, with 7 bases between. CDR3 sequence (DNA): TGTGCCTGGAGTGTAAGTGGCAGCACAGATACGCAGTATTTT. This encodes CAWSVSGSTDTQYF.

This clonotype was seen only a few times. This chain connects TRBV28 to TRBJ2-6; D gene ambiguous. The V end lost 9 bases, the J end lost 0 bases, and 12 bases lay between the germline ends. CDR3 length equals 15 residues. The germline gives CDR1 MDHEN, CDR2 SYDVKM. Written as DNA, the CDR3 is TGTGCCAGTAGTACTGGATCCTCTGGGGCCAACGTCCTGACTTTC. Protein: CASSTGSSGANVLTF.

This chain uses TRBV2 with TRBJ1-2, with a tentative D call TRBD1 (6 bases). With 6 bases removed from V and 6 bases from J, the gap between germline ends came to 17 bases. The V gene's germline CDR1 is SNHLY and CDR2 FYNNEI. The CDR3 totals 14 residues. The CDR3 reads CASRVDRSGHGYTF. In nucleotides, the CDR3 is TGTGCCAGCAGGGTAGACAGGAGCGGTCATGGCTACACCTTC.

In this sample, this clonotype turned up once. This sequence joins TRBV15 and TRBJ1-1; 7 nucleotides line up with TRBD1. V lost 3 bases, J lost 5 bases, and 6 bases stayed unmatched. This CDR3 comprises 14 residues. Germline V gene lookup returns CDR1 LNHNV and CDR2 YYDKDF (reference sequence). CDR3 loop: CATSSVQGGTEAFF. CDR3 in DNA: TGTGCCACCAGCAGCGTCCAGGGGGGAACTGAAGCTTTCTTT.

CDR3 in DNA: TGTGCCAGCAGTGCTAACCGGGGGTCGCAGTATTTT. Its protein product is CASSANRGSQYF. This chain joins TRBV12-3 or TRBV12-4 and TRBJ2-3, with a possible D match to TRBD2 (6 bases). The CDR3 contains 12 residues. V was shortened by 5 bases and J by 10 bases, with 13 bases between the two germline ends.

The chain carries TRBV20-1 and TRBJ2-7, with D possibly TRBD2 on 6 matching bases. Trimming took 5 bases from V and 3 from J, leaving 20 bases between them. CDR3 length: 15 residues. Germline V gene sequence: CDR1 DFQATT, CDR2 SNEGSKA (reference sequence). CDR3 sequence reads: CSAAPHGGGLYEQYF. CDR3 nucleotides: TGCAGTGCTGCTCCCCATGGGGGAGGCCTCTACGAGCAGTACTTC.

The gene calls are TRBV7-3 and TRBJ2-3, with D unclear. CDR1 is SGHTA, CDR2 FQGTGA, per germline. Trimming removed 1 base at V and 5 bases at J, with 13 bases between. The CDR3 runs 15 residues. The DNA of the CDR3 is TGTGCCAGCAGCTTAAATCGGGCACCCAGAGATACGCAGTATTTT. It specifies CASSLNRAPRDTQYF.

V is TRBV7-3 and J is TRBJ2-3; 7 bases align to TRBD1. With 6 bases clipped from V and 7 bases from J, the junction kept 13 bases outside the gene matches. The CDR3 has 15 amino acids. Germline CDR1 is SGHTA and CDR2 is FQGTGA. In nucleotides, the CDR3 is TGTGCCAGCAGTAAGACAGGGCCAGATTTCAATACGCAGTATTTT. Protein sequence: CASSKTGPDFNTQYF.

The rearrangement links TRBV3-1 to TRBJ2-7, with D tentatively TRBD1 (6 bases). V gave up 4 bases and J gave up 4 bases, with 17 bases separating them. The CDR3 has 15 residues. Germline CDR1 is LGHDT and CDR2 is YNNKEL (reference sequence). The CDR3 here is CASSPWDKKGYEQYF. CDR3 DNA: TGTGCCAGCAGCCCGTGGGACAAAAAGGGGTACGAGCAGTACTTC.

V gene TRBV3-1 combines with J gene TRBJ2-1; TRBD2 matches at 10 bases. The length of the CDR3 is 14 residues. The trim removed 4 bases at V and 10 bases at J, leaving 7 bases unmatched. In germline, CDR1 is LGHDT, CDR2 YNNKEL (reference sequence). DNA for the CDR3: TGTGCCAGCAGCCTTACCGGGACTAGCGTAGAGCAGTTCTTC. Its translation: CASSLTGTSVEQFF.

V usage is TRBV29-1 and J usage is TRBJ2-5; D remains unclear. CDR1 and CDR2 from the germline V gene are SQVTM and ANQGSEA. This CDR3 spans 10 amino acids. V was trimmed by 3 bases and J by 7 bases, leaving 6 bases between them. In DNA, the CDR3 is TGCAGCGTTGAGGTGGGGACCCAGTACTTC. Amino acid sequence: CSVEVGTQYF.

This sequence joins TRBV30 and TRBJ1-2; 9 bases match TRBD1. The ends lost 2 bases at V and 6 bases at J; junction bases unmatched: 10. Germline V gene data show CDR1 as GTSNPN and CDR2 as SVGIG (reference sequence). There are 15 residues in the CDR3. In nucleotides, the CDR3 is TGTGCCTGGAGTCAAACGGGACAGGGATCGAATGGCTACACCTTC. Translation gives CAWSQTGQGSNGYTF. The full variable domain, rest sourced from reference TRBV30 and TRBJ1-2, is SQTIHQWPATLVQPVGSPLSLECTVEGTSNPNLYWYRQAAGRGLQLLFYSVGIGQISSEVPQNLSASRPQDRQFILSSKKLLLSDSGFYLCAWSQTGQGSNGYTFGSGTRLTVV.

The gene calls are TRBV7-6 and TRBJ2-3, with a weak D call TRBD2 (5 bases). The germline V gene has CDR1 SGHVS and CDR2 FNYEAQ. There are 17 residues in the CDR3. V lost 1 base to trimming and J lost 2 bases, with 16 bases between them. CDR3 loop: CASSLGLPGLTTDTQYF. CDR3 in DNA: TGTGCCAGCAGCTTAGGTTTGCCCGGACTTACCACAGATACGCAGTATTTT. Based on the CDR3 plus reference TRBV7-6 and TRBJ2-3, the full variable domain is GAGVSQSPRYKVTKRGQDVALRCDPISGHVSLYWYRQALGQGPEFLTYFNYEAQQDKSGLPNDRFSAERPEGSISTLTIQRTEQRDSAMYRCASSLGLPGLTTDTQYFGPGTRLTVL.

The V gene is TRBV29-1, the J gene TRBJ2-3; 9 bases map to TRBD2. In germline, CDR1 is SQVTM, CDR2 ANQGSEA. This CDR3 is built from 14 residues. The trim removed 6 bases at V and 4 bases at J, leaving 8 bases unmatched. CDR3 protein: CSVAAGGPADTQYF. CDR3 DNA: TGCAGCGTGGCTGCGGGAGGGCCGGCAGATACGCAGTATTTT.

The chain has TRBV9 and TRBJ2-1; weak D call: TRBD2 (5 bases). Germline lookup yields CDR1 SGDLS and CDR2 YYNGEE. The CDR3 covers 14 residues. Trimming shortened V by 4 bases and J by 7 bases, and 15 bases separated the two germline ends. CDR3 nucleotide sequence: TGTGCCAGCAGCCCTCCGGGGATTAAGAATGAGCAGTTCTTC. Its protein is CASSPPGIKNEQFF.

This chain joins TRBV14 and TRBJ1-2; a possible D gene is TRBD1 (5 bases). Trimming removed 3 bases at V and 2 bases at J, with 13 bases between. This CDR3 is built from 15 residues. Looked up from germline, CDR1 is SGHDN and CDR2 is FVKESK. This CDR3 reads CASSQFGGPNYGYTF. For the CDR3, the DNA is TGTGCCAGCAGCCAGTTCGGGGGACCGAACTATGGCTACACCTTC.

The genes are TRBV6-2 or TRBV6-3 and TRBJ2-7; 14 positions agree with TRBD2. CDR3 length: 18 residues. Trimming removed 7 bases from V and 1 base from J; junction bases left unmatched: 12. CDR1 is MNHEY, CDR2 SVGEGT, per germline. The chain's CDR3 is CASNPGLAGVSGSYEQYF. The CDR3 DNA is TGTGCCAGCAACCCGGGACTAGCGGGAGTGAGTGGATCCTACGAGCAGTACTTC.

This clonotype was picked up one time. The rearrangement links TRBV20-1 to TRBJ2-7; 10 nucleotides line up with TRBD2. V trimming: 0 bases; J trimming: 4 bases; junction bases outside the gene matches: 12. Germline values: CDR1 DFQATT, CDR2 SNEGSKA (reference sequence). CDR3 length: 17 residues. CDR3 nucleotide sequence: TGCAGTGCTAGAGATCTAAATAAGCGGGAGGGTGGGTACGAGCAGTACTTC. Amino acid sequence: CSARDLNKREGGYEQYF.

The V gene is TRBV3-1, the J gene TRBJ2-7; D is undetermined. Trimming pared 2 bases from V and 13 bases from J, leaving 12 bases between. The length of the CDR3 is 11 residues. Germline V lookup: CDR1 LGHDT, CDR2 YNNKEL (reference sequence). CDR3 in DNA: TGTGCCAGCAGCCAATCAACGACCACCTACTTC. The encoded protein is CASSQSTTTYF.

This chain links TRBV18 with TRBJ2-3; 9 nucleotides agree with TRBD1. Germline CDR1 and CDR2: KGHSH and LQKENI. J lost 6 bases, V lost 3 bases, and 4 bases had no gene match. The CDR3 extends over 14 amino acids. The CDR3 bases are TGTGCCAGCTCACCTAGGACAGGGGAGGATACGCAGTATTTT. Translated: CASSPRTGEDTQYF.